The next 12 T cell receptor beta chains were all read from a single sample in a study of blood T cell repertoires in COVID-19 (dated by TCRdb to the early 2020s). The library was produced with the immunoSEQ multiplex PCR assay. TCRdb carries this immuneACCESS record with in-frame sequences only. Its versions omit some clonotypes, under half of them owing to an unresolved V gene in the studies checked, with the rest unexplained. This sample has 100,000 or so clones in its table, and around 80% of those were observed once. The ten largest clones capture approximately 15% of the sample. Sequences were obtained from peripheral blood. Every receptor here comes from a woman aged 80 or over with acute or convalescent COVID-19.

DNA for the CDR3: TGTGCCAGCAGCGTCATACAGGGGTCCTATAATTCACCCCTCCACTTT. Its protein product is CASSVIQGSYNSPLHF. The chain recombines TRBV7-9 with TRBJ1-6, with 7 bases lining up with TRBD1. The V segment lost 5 bases and the J segment 1 base; nucleotides outside the gene matches: 5. CDR3 length: 16 amino acids. The V gene's germline CDR1 is SEHNR and CDR2 FQNEAQ (reference sequence).

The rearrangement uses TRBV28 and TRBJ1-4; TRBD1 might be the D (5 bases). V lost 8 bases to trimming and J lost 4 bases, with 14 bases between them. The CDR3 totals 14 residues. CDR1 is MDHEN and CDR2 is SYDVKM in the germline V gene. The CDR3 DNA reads TGTGCCAGCTGGGGGGGGACGTATAATGAAAAACTGTTTTTT. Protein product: CASWGGTYNEKLFF.

The CDR3 reads CASSTLDRGYGEAFF. The CDR3 nucleotides read TGTGCCAGTAGTACCCTTGACAGGGGGTACGGTGAAGCTTTCTTT. The V gene is TRBV19, the J gene TRBJ1-1; 9 bases fit TRBD1. This CDR3 comprises 15 residues. Germline CDR1 and CDR2: LNHDA and SQIVND (reference sequence). With 4 bases clipped from V and 7 bases from J, the junction kept 10 bases outside the gene matches.

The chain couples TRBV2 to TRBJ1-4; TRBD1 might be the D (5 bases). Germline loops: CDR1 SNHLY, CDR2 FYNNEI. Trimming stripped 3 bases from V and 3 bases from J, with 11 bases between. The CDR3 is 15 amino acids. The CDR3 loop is CASSDPGLPNEKLFF. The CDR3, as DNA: TGTGCCAGCAGTGACCCGGGACTTCCTAATGAAAAACTGTTTTTT.

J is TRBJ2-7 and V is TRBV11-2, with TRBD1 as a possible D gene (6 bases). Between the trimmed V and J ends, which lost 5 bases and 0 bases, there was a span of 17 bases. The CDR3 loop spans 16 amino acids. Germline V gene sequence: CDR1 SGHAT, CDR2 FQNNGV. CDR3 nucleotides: TGTGCCAGCAGCCGTTCCGGGACACTGAGCTCCTACGAGCAGTACTTC. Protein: CASSRSGTLSSYEQYF.

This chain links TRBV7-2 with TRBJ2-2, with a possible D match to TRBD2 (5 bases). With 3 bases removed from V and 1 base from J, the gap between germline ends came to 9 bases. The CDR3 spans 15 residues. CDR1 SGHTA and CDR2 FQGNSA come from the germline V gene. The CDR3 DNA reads TGTGCCAGCAGCTTTGGTGGGAGGAACACCGGGGAGCTGTTTTTT. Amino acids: CASSFGGRNTGELFF. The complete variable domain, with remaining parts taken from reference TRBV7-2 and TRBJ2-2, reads GAGVSQSPSNKVTEKGKDVELRCDPISGHTALYWYRQSLGQGLEFLIYFQGNSAPDKSGLPSDRFSAERTGGSVSTLTIQRTQQEDSAVYLCASSFGGRNTGELFFGEGSRLTVL.

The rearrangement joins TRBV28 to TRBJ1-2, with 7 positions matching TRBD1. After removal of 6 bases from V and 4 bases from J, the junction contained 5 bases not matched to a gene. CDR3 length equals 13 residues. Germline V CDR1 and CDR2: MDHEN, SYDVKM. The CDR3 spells CASRTGTVYGYTF. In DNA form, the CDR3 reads TGTGCCAGCAGGACCGGGACAGTCTATGGCTACACCTTC.

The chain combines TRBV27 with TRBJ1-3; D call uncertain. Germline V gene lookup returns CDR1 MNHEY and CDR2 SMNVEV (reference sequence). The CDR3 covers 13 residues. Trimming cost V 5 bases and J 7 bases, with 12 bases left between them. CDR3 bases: TGTGCCAGCAGTCCCGGAGTCGGGAACACCATATATTTT. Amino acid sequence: CASSPGVGNTIYF.

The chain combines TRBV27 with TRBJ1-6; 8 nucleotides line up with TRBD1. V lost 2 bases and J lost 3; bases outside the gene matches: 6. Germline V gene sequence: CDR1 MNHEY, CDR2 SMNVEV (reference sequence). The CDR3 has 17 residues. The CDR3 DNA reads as TGTGCCAGCAGTTTACGGGGACAGGCCCTCTATAATTCACCCCTCCACTTT. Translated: CASSLRGQALYNSPLHF.

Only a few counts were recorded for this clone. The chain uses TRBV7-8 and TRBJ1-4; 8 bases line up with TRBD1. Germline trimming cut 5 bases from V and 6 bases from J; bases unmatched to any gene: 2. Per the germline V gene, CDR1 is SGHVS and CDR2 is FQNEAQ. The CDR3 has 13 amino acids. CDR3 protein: CASSADRDEKLFF. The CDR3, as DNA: TGTGCCAGCAGCGCGGACAGGGATGAAAAACTGTTTTTT.

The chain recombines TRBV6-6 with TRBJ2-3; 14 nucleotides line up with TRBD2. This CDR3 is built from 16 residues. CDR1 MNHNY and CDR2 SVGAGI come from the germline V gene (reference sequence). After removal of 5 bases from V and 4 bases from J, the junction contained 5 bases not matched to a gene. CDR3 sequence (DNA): TGTGCCAGCAGTAAGGGACTAGCGGGAGTTTCAGATACGCAGTATTTT. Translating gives CASSKGLAGVSDTQYF.

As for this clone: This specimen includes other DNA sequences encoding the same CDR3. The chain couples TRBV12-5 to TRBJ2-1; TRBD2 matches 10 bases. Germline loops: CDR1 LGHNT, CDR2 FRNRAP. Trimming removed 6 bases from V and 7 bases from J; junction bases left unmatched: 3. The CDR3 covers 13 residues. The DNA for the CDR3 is TGTGCTAGTGGCCTAGCGGGAGTAAATGAGCAGTTCTTC. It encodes CASGLAGVNEQFF.